A single sample gave rise to the 14 T cell receptor beta chains below, sequenced in a study of cytomegalovirus exposure and HLA in healthy donors. Researchers ran the PCR with 60 Vbeta and 13 Jbeta primers. Clones were sequenced by immunoSEQ multiplex PCR, and TCRdb holds only the in-frame ones, with some missing. This sample carries about 51,000 clones, roughly four fifths of them seen once, and the ten largest clones take over 2%. What was sequenced was PBMCs. The receptor set was obtained from a boy younger than 18 in good health and CMV-seropositive.

J is TRBJ2-5 and V is TRBV18, with TRBD1 identical over 7 bases. Unmatched junction bases numbered 4, after V lost 5 bases and J lost 1 base. The CDR3 length is 14 residues. Germline V gene data show CDR1 as KGHSH and CDR2 as LQKENI. The CDR3 coding sequence is TGTGCCAGCTCATCCGACAGGGTCCAAGAGACCCAGTACTTC. Its translation is CASSSDRVQETQYF.

The count of this clone is one. The same CDR3 is also encoded by other DNA sequences in this sample. V is TRBV5-1 and J is TRBJ2-5; TRBD1 matches at 9 bases. In germline, CDR1 is SGHRS, CDR2 YFSETQ. V lost 2 bases to trimming and J lost 5 bases; unmatched junction nucleotides: 7. The CDR3 runs 15 residues. CDR3 protein: CASSFPGTGLETQYF. CDR3 nucleotides: TGCGCCAGCAGCTTTCCCGGGACAGGGCTGGAGACCCAGTACTTC.

The chain combines TRBV5-1 with TRBJ2-3, with 12 bases aligning to TRBD2. The CDR3 extends over 18 amino acids. From germline, CDR1 is SGHRS and CDR2 YFSETQ. V gave up 0 bases and J gave up 6 bases; unmatched junction bases: 11. The CDR3 region is CASSLVRSSGGAADTQYF. The CDR3 region has the DNA TGCGCCAGCAGCTTGGTCCGATCTAGCGGGGGGGCTGCGGATACGCAGTATTTT.

This clone was observed once. The V call is TRBV5-1, the J call TRBJ2-5; possible D gene TRBD1, 5 bases. The DNA end lines up better with TRBJ2-7; the J call may be wrong. In germline, CDR1 is SGHRS, CDR2 YFSETQ. This CDR3 region has 13 residues. The CDR3 loop is CASSLELQDEQYF. The CDR3 bases are TGCGCCAGCAGCTTGGAACTACAGGACGAGCAGTACTTC.

This clone came up a few times. The gene calls are TRBV9 and TRBJ2-3; TRBD2 matches at 8 bases. J gave up 6 bases and V 4 bases, and 10 bases lay outside the gene matches. The CDR3 is 15 residues long. The germline CDR1 and CDR2 sequences are SGDLS and YYNGEE. The CDR3, as DNA: TGTGCCAGCAGCTTCACCGGGACTAGAGGGGATACGCAGTATTTT. Protein sequence: CASSFTGTRGDTQYF.

This clone was detected once. The rearrangement joins TRBV4-1 to TRBJ2-3; 8 nucleotides align to TRBD2. V gave up 4 bases and J gave up 6 bases; unmatched junction bases: 6. Germline values: CDR1 MGHRA, CDR2 YSYEKL. This CDR3 region has 14 residues. CDR3 bases: TGCGCCAGCAGCCCGCTACGGGGGGGGGATACGCAGTATTTT. It is translated as CASSPLRGGDTQYF.

Written as DNA, the CDR3 is TGTGCCAGCAGTCTACGACAGGGGGCTTTCTTT. This translates into CASSLRQGAFF. The gene calls are TRBV6-1 and TRBJ1-1; 8 bases align to TRBD1. Germline CDR1 reads MNHNS; CDR2 reads SASEGT. J gave up 11 bases and V 5 bases, and 4 bases lay outside the gene matches. The CDR3 sequence is 11 residues long.

The rearrangement joins TRBV6-1 to TRBJ1-5; D gene ambiguous. The germline V gene has CDR1 MNHNS and CDR2 SASEGT. V was pared by 6 bases and J by 5 bases, with 8 bases between. This CDR3 contains 12 residues. The DNA of the CDR3 is TGTGCCAGCAGGAACCCGGATCAGCCCCAGCATTTT. It translates to CASRNPDQPQHF.

This rearrangement joins TRBV6-1 to TRBJ1-1, with D perhaps TRBD1 (5 bases). The CDR3 has 13 residues. With 7 bases removed from V and 4 bases from J, the gap between germline ends came to 13 bases. CDR1 and CDR2 (germline): MNHNS, SASEGT. CDR3 sequence: CASKPTGTTEAFF. The DNA for the CDR3 is TGTGCCAGCAAACCCACAGGTACCACTGAAGCTTTCTTT.

J is TRBJ1-2 and V is TRBV10-3; the D is unclear. Trimming took 4 bases from V and 4 from J, leaving 19 bases between them. Looked up from germline, CDR1 is ENHRY and CDR2 is SYGVKD. This CDR3 is 16 amino acids long. This chain's CDR3 is CAISVLSGEESYGYTF. The CDR3 coding sequence is TGTGCCATCAGTGTATTGTCGGGTGAAGAGAGCTATGGCTACACCTTC.

The chain is built from TRBV7-9 and TRBJ2-5; D gene unclear. Gene TRBJ2-7 matches the end of the DNA better, so the J call may be wrong. The V gene's germline CDR1 is SEHNR and CDR2 FQNEAQ (reference sequence). This CDR3 is built from 12 residues. In DNA, the CDR3 is TGTGCCAGCAGCCTGAGCTCCTACGAGCAGTACTTC. This gives the protein CASSLSSYEQYF.

The chain recombines TRBV10-3 with TRBJ1-1; perhaps TRBD1 as D (5 bases). Trimming removed 0 bases from V and 4 bases from J, with 6 bases in between. CDR3 length: 13 residues. The germline CDR1 and CDR2 sequences are ENHRY and SYGVKD. The CDR3 bases are TGTGCCATCAGTGAGTCGCAGGGCACTGAAGCTTTCTTT. This translates into CAISESQGTEAFF.

The J gene is TRBJ1-6, the V gene TRBV25-1, with D tentatively TRBD1 (5 bases). The CDR3 is 13 residues long. Germline lookup yields CDR1 MGHDK and CDR2 SYGVNS. V was pared by 10 bases and J by 6 bases, with 13 bases between. The CDR3 loop is CATQRGANSPLHF. CDR3 sequence (DNA): TGTGCCACTCAACGTGGGGCTAATTCACCCCTCCACTTT.

This clone was observed a few times. The chain is built from TRBV9 and TRBJ2-5, with 8 nucleotides matching TRBD1. The trim removed 3 bases at V and 5 bases at J, leaving 9 bases unmatched. From germline, CDR1 is SGDLS and CDR2 YYNGEE. The CDR3 is 15 amino acids. The CDR3 DNA reads TGTGCCAGCAGCGGGCAGGGGGCCTCTATTGAGACCCAGTACTTC. Translation gives CASSGQGASIETQYF.